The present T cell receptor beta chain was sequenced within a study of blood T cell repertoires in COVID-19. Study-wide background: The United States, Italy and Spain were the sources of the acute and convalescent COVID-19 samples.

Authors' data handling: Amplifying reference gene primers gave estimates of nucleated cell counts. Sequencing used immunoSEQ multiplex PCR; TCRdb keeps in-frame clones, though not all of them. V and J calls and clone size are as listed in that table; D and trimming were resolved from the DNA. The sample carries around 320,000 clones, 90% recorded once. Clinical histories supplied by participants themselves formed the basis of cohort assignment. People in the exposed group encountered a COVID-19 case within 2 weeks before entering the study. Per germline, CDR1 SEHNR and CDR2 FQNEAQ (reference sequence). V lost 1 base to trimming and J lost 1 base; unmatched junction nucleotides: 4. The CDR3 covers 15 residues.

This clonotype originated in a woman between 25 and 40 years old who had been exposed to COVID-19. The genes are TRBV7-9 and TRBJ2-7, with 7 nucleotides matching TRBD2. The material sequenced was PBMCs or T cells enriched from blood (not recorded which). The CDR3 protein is CASSLVPAGSYEQYF. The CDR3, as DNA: TGTGCCAGCAGCTTAGTTCCAGCGGGATCCTACGAGCAGTACTTC.